This T cell receptor (beta chain) was sequenced in a study of T cells in Graves' hyperthyroidism and ophthalmopathy. Study observations and caveats: Most thyroid clonotypes expanded above 0.001 appeared in blood too.

Authors of the study amplified TCR beta CDR3 regions from RNA transcripts. With the HTBI primer set, the TCR CDR3 went through a first round of RT-PCR. TCRdb analysed the multiplex PCR reads with MiXCR anew, one entry per CDR3 protein. The sample holds 350,000 or so distinct CDR3 sequences, about a sixth seen once. First hyperthyroidism diagnosis is when the blood sample was obtained, before any ophthalmopathy symptoms. This clonotype appeared many times. The antigen remains undetermined. Unmatched junction bases numbered 9, after V lost 6 bases and J lost 4 bases. This CDR3 region has 16 residues. The sequence was obtained from a woman in her 30s with Graves' hyperthyroidism that later progressed to Graves' ophthalmopathy. The sequenced material came from blood. The genes are TRBV12-3 or TRBV12-4 and TRBJ2-1; 10 bases agree with TRBD2. CDR3 bases: TGTGCCAGCAGAAGACACGGACTAGCGGTTTACAATGAGCAGTTCTTC. It is translated as CASRRHGLAVYNEQFF.